One and the same sample provided the 20 T cell receptor beta chains below, sequenced in a study of blood T cell repertoires in COVID-19. Data came from immunoSEQ multiplex PCR; TCRdb stores just in-frame clones and leaves some out. This table has approximately 70,000 clones, roughly 82% appearing once. The sample taken for sequencing was peripheral blood. These receptors were collected from a woman aged 80 or over with acute or convalescent COVID-19.

The CDR3 reads CASSVGQGGGQPQHF. For the CDR3, the DNA is TGTGCCAGCAGCGTAGGACAGGGTGGCGGTCAGCCCCAGCATTTT. The rearrangement links TRBV9 to TRBJ1-5, with 7 bases that match TRBD1. Germline V gene data show CDR1 as SGDLS and CDR2 as YYNGEE. The length of the CDR3 is 15 residues. After removal of 0 bases from V and 6 bases from J, the junction contained 6 bases not matched to a gene.

The chain employs TRBV6-4 and TRBJ2-1, with 7 bases lining up with TRBD2. The germline V gene encodes CDR1 MRHNA and CDR2 SNTAGT. This CDR3 region has 15 residues. The ends lost 6 bases at V and 7 bases at J; junction bases unmatched: 12. The CDR3 DNA reads TGTGCCAGCAGCATTGGTAGCGGGCCGGTGAATGAGCAGTTCTTC. Protein: CASSIGSGPVNEQFF.

DNA for the CDR3: TGTGCCAGCAGCGTTGACAGGGGGGGCTTTGAAGCTTTCTTT. Translating gives CASSVDRGGFEAFF. This chain uses TRBV6-5 with TRBJ1-1, with 9 bases identical to TRBD1. V dropped 6 bases and J dropped 7; count of bases not matched to a gene: 9. This CDR3 is built from 14 residues. CDR1 MNHEY and CDR2 SVGAGI come from the germline V gene.

The chain has TRBV18 and TRBJ1-2; 9 bases are a match to TRBD1. This CDR3 has 14 amino acids. The trim removed 2 bases at V and 6 bases at J, leaving 4 bases unmatched. Germline V lookup: CDR1 KGHSH, CDR2 LQKENI. The CDR3 sequence is CASSPGTGNNGYTF. As DNA, the CDR3 is TGTGCCAGCTCACCAGGGACAGGGAATAATGGCTACACCTTC.

The rearrangement joins TRBV7-2 to TRBJ2-1; 13 positions match TRBD2. The CDR3 extends over 17 amino acids. The junction had 4 bases not matched to a gene; V was cut back by 5 bases and J by 0 bases. Germline V CDR1 and CDR2: SGHTA, FQGNSA. CDR3 DNA: TGTGCCAGCAGCGCGACTAGCGGGGGGAGCTCCTACAATGAGCAGTTCTTC. This sequence encodes CASSATSGGSSYNEQFF.

The sample holds a few counts of this clone. This sequence joins TRBV6-5 and TRBJ1-5; perhaps TRBD1 as D (6 bases). The CDR3 contains 15 residues. The germline V gene encodes CDR1 MNHEY and CDR2 SVGAGI. The V end lost 6 bases, the J end lost 1 base, and 13 bases lay between the germline ends. CDR3 sequence (DNA): TGTGCCAGCAGGCCCGGGACAACCAGCAATCAGCCCCAGCATTTT. Residues: CASRPGTTSNQPQHF.

The V call is TRBV7-7, the J call TRBJ1-1; 10 bases are shared with TRBD1. Germline assignment: CDR1 SSHAT and CDR2 FNYEAQ (reference sequence). There are 18 residues in the CDR3. Trimming cost V 5 bases and J 1 base; bases outside gene matches: 13. The CDR3 bases are TGTGCCAGCAGCCCTATCCTTTTCCGGGACAGGGGGAACACTGAAGCTTTCTTT. This codes for CASSPILFRDRGNTEAFF.

This chain joins TRBV13 and TRBJ2-7; 8 nucleotides agree with TRBD2. CDR1 is PRHDT and CDR2 is FYEKMQ in the germline V gene (reference sequence). The V gene end was trimmed by 4 bases and the J gene end by 3 bases; junction bases not matched to a gene: 5. The CDR3 is 14 amino acids. The CDR3 reads CASSSAGEVYEQYF. CDR3 nucleotides: TGTGCCAGCAGCTCAGCGGGAGAAGTCTACGAGCAGTACTTC. The full variable domain, its missing parts supplied by reference TRBV13 and TRBJ2-7, is AAGVIQSPRHLIKEKRETATLKCYPIPRHDTVYWYQQGPGQDPQFLISFYEKMQSDKGSIPDRFSAQQFSDYHSELNMSSLELGDSALYFCASSSAGEVYEQYFGPGTRLTVT.

The rearrangement uses TRBV19 and TRBJ1-4; 8 positions agree with TRBD1. The germline V gene has CDR1 LNHDA and CDR2 SQIVND (reference sequence). The V and J ends lost 5 bases and 3 bases, in that order; junction bases with no gene match: 5. This CDR3 is 15 amino acids long. The CDR3 is CASSPTGGANEKLFF. For the CDR3, the DNA is TGTGCCAGTAGTCCAACAGGGGGGGCTAATGAAAAACTGTTTTTT.

This clone was found once. The J gene is TRBJ2-2, the V gene TRBV19, with 12 bases identical to TRBD2. Germline V lookup: CDR1 LNHDA, CDR2 SQIVND (reference sequence). V was clipped by 6 bases and J by 6 bases; unmatched bases: 2. This CDR3 contains 14 residues. The CDR3, as DNA: TGTGCCAGTAGGGCTAGCGGGAGGGCCGGGGAGCTGTTTTTT. Protein: CASRASGRAGELFF. Full variable domain (remainder filled in from reference TRBV19 and TRBJ2-2): DGGITQSPKYLFRKEGQNVTLSCEQNLNHDAMYWYRQDPGQGLRLIYYSQIVNDFQKGDIAEGYSVSREKKESFPLTVTSAQKNPTAFYLCASRASGRAGELFFGEGSRLTVL.

Written as DNA, the CDR3 is TGTGCCAGTAGTATAGGCGGAGGGAAGGCGGATACGCAGTATTTT. As protein: CASSIGGGKADTQYF. This chain joins TRBV19 and TRBJ2-3; D perhaps matches TRBD2 (6 bases). Germline loops: CDR1 LNHDA, CDR2 SQIVND (reference sequence). V lost 1 base and J lost 6, with 14 bases in between. The CDR3 loop spans 15 amino acids. Full variable domain (remainder filled in from reference TRBV19 and TRBJ2-3): DGGITQSPKYLFRKEGQNVTLSCEQNLNHDAMYWYRQDPGQGLRLIYYSQIVNDFQKGDIAEGYSVSREKKESFPLTVTSAQKNPTAFYLCASSIGGGKADTQYFGPGTRLTVL.

The DNA for the CDR3 is TGTGCCAGCAGCGCTAAGACAGGGAATTCACCCCTCCACTTT. Its protein product is CASSAKTGNSPLHF. This chain connects TRBV9 to TRBJ1-6; 7 bases map to TRBD1. The CDR3 spans 14 residues. CDR1 SGDLS and CDR2 YYNGEE come from the germline V gene. The J segment lost 7 bases and the V segment lost 3 bases, leaving 4 bases of the junction unmatched. Supplemented by reference TRBV9 and TRBJ1-6, the full variable domain reads DSGVTQTPKHLITATGQRVTLRCSPRSGDLSVYWYQQSLDQGLQFLIQYYNGEERAKGNILERFSAQQFPDLHSELNLSSLELGDSALYFCASSAKTGNSPLHFGNGTRLTVT.

The CDR3 sequence: CSVVGQGNEKLFF. DNA for the CDR3: TGCAGCGTTGTCGGGCAGGGTAACGAAAAACTGTTTTTT. This sequence joins TRBV29-1 and TRBJ1-4; a possible D gene is TRBD1 (5 bases). Trimming stripped 4 bases from V and 8 bases from J, with 14 bases between. In germline, CDR1 is SQVTM, CDR2 ANQGSEA. The CDR3 has 13 amino acids. The full variable domain, its missing parts supplied by reference TRBV29-1 and TRBJ1-4, is SAVISQKPSRDICQRGTSLTIQCQVDSQVTMMFWYRQQPGQSLTLIATANQGSEATYESGFVIDKFPISRPNLTFSTLTVSNMSPEDSSIYLCSVVGQGNEKLFFGSGTQLSVL.

This clone was seen a few times. The V gene is TRBV4-1, the J gene TRBJ2-7, with 8 bases that match TRBD2. Germline values: CDR1 MGHRA, CDR2 YSYEKL. CDR3 length equals 16 residues. The V segment lost 1 base and the J segment 1 base; nucleotides outside the gene matches: 6. The CDR3 DNA follows: TGCGCCAGCAGCCAAGCATCGAGCGGGAGTTCCTACGAGCAGTACTTC. The encoded protein is CASSQASSGSSYEQYF.

The chain links TRBV15 to TRBJ2-7; 10 bases map to TRBD1. With 1 base clipped from V and 2 bases from J, the junction kept 2 bases outside the gene matches. The CDR3 is 15 amino acids. Germline CDR1 is LNHNV and CDR2 is YYDKDF (reference sequence). In DNA form, the CDR3 reads TGTGCCACCAGCAGAGCCGGGACAGGGGCCTACGAGCAGTACTTC. It translates to CATSRAGTGAYEQYF.

The count of this clone is one. V usage is TRBV19 and J usage is TRBJ1-1; 8 nucleotides agree with TRBD1. Per germline, CDR1 LNHDA and CDR2 SQIVND (reference sequence). With 7 bases clipped from V and 10 bases from J, the junction kept 5 bases outside the gene matches. This CDR3 contains 11 residues. The CDR3 region has the DNA TGTGCCAGTAACCAACAGGGGGGAGCTTTCTTT. This translates into CASNQQGGAFF.

The V call is TRBV2, the J call TRBJ2-3, with TRBD2 matching over 13 bases. The CDR3 is 16 residues long. Germline V gene lookup returns CDR1 SNHLY and CDR2 FYNNEI. V shed 0 bases, J shed 7 bases, and the junction held 4 bases outside the gene matches. CDR3 sequence reads: CASSEAGLAGLNTQYF. The CDR3 bases are TGTGCCAGCAGTGAAGCGGGACTAGCGGGGTTAAATACGCAGTATTTT.

This rearrangement joins TRBV10-3 to TRBJ1-1; perhaps TRBD1 as D (5 bases). Trimming cost V 0 bases and J 4 bases, with 18 bases left between them. From germline, CDR1 is ENHRY and CDR2 SYGVKD. The CDR3 has 17 residues. The CDR3 sequence: CAISESRDLWGVTEAFF. The DNA for the CDR3 is TGTGCCATCAGTGAGTCGAGAGACCTTTGGGGGGTCACTGAAGCTTTCTTT.

The chain couples TRBV27 to TRBJ2-1, with D maybe TRBD1 (6 bases). There are 13 residues in the CDR3. CDR1 and CDR2 (germline): MNHEY, SMNVEV (reference sequence). The V end was cut by 4 bases, the J end by 3 bases, with 7 bases between. The CDR3 protein is CASSSTGYNEQFF. CDR3 in DNA: TGTGCCAGCAGTTCGACAGGCTACAATGAGCAGTTCTTC.

The V gene is TRBV19, the J gene TRBJ1-5; D is uncertain. Germline CDR1 and CDR2: LNHDA and SQIVND (reference sequence). The CDR3 is made up of 14 amino acids. V was pared by 6 bases and J by 3 bases, with 12 bases between. The CDR3, as DNA: TGTGCCAGTAGATTCAGAGGAGCCAATCAGCCCCAGCATTTT. Protein: CASRFRGANQPQHF.